These 2 T cell receptor beta chains share one sample of origin, sequenced in a study of cytomegalovirus exposure and HLA in healthy donors. 60 Vbeta and 13 Jbeta primers were used in PCR. Assay: immunoSEQ multiplex PCR; the TCRdb copy retains only in-frame clones and omits some. The profile shows around 130,000 clones, 80% of them singletons. The sequencing input was PBMCs. These receptors were collected from a woman in her forties in good health and CMV-seronegative.

The chain has TRBV28 and TRBJ1-2; D is ambiguous. The V end was cut by 1 base, the J end by 6 bases, with 12 bases between. CDR3 size: 14 residues. Germline V gene sequence: CDR1 MDHEN, CDR2 SYDVKM. The CDR3 spells CASSLSGGLDGYTF. The CDR3 nucleotides are TGTGCCAGCAGTTTATCGGGAGGGTTGGATGGCTACACCTTC.

This rearrangement joins TRBV15 to TRBJ2-7, with TRBD2 matching 11 bases. The CDR3 covers 16 residues. V was clipped by 1 base and J by 2 bases; unmatched bases: 4. Germline V lookup: CDR1 LNHNV, CDR2 YYDKDF (reference sequence). CDR3 region: CATSRVLAGGAYEQYF. CDR3 coding DNA: TGTGCCACCAGCAGAGTCCTAGCGGGGGGTGCCTACGAGCAGTACTTC. Using reference TRBV15 and TRBJ2-7 for the parts outside the CDR3, the full variable domain is DAMVIQNPRYQVTQFGKPVTLSCSQTLNHNVMYWYQQKSSQAPKLLFHYYDKDFNNEADTPDNFQSRRPNTSFCFLDIRSPGLGDTAMYLCATSRVLAGGAYEQYFGPGTRLTVT.